These 29 T cell receptor beta chains came from one sample sequenced in a study of shared clonotypes between healthy human individuals. Assay: immunoSEQ multiplex PCR; the TCRdb copy retains only in-frame clones and omits some. Among hundreds of thousands of clones, approximately 96% were seen once, and the ten largest hold 0.11%. Terminally differentiated effector memory CD45RA+ cells were left out of the naive CD8 fraction, which was CD45RO-negative and positively selected for CCR7. The sequencing sample was made of naive CD8+ T cells sorted from blood. The origin of the receptors is a woman in her twenties or thirties in good health.

The V gene is TRBV19, the J gene TRBJ2-5, with 8 nucleotides matching TRBD1. The DNA matches TRBJ2-7 better at its end, which makes the J call doubtful. CDR3 length: 15 residues. Germline V gene sequence: CDR1 LNHDA, CDR2 SQIVND (reference sequence). DNA for the CDR3: TGTGCCAGTAGTATAGAATCGGGACAGGTCTACGAGCAGTACTTC. Translation gives CASSIESGQVYEQYF.

This rearrangement joins TRBV6-6 to TRBJ1-5, with 7 nucleotides matching TRBD1. The V and J ends lost 5 bases and 6 bases, in that order; junction bases with no gene match: 7. The CDR3 is 14 residues long. Looked up from germline, CDR1 is MNHNY and CDR2 is SVGAGI (reference sequence). The CDR3 nucleotides are TGTGCCAGCAGTGCGACAGGGTTGGGTCAGCCCCAGCATTTT. Translating it yields CASSATGLGQPQHF.

The chain joins TRBV9 to TRBJ2-7; maybe TRBD2 (6 bases). Germline V lookup: CDR1 SGDLS, CDR2 YYNGEE. Between the trimmed V and J ends, which lost 0 bases and 1 base, there was a span of 14 bases. The CDR3 has 16 amino acids. The CDR3 spells CASSVEGTSLSYEQYF. The CDR3 nucleotides are TGTGCCAGCAGCGTAGAAGGGACTTCTCTGTCCTACGAGCAGTACTTC.

This chain joins TRBV5-8 and TRBJ1-2; tentatively, D is TRBD1 (6 bases). V was shortened by 4 bases and J by 13 bases, with 14 bases between the two germline ends. Germline CDR1 is SGHTS and CDR2 is YDEGEE. This CDR3 has 11 residues. The CDR3 loop reads CASSRSTGLTF. The CDR3 coding sequence is TGTGCCAGCAGCCGGTCCACAGGGCTCACCTTC.

J is TRBJ2-7 and V is TRBV5-1; maybe TRBD2 (5 bases). This CDR3 has 14 residues. V shed 0 bases and J shed 1 base, with 8 bases lying between them. In germline, CDR1 is SGHRS, CDR2 YFSETQ. The CDR3 protein is CASSLGGLSYEQYF. CDR3 nucleotide sequence: TGCGCCAGCAGCTTGGGCGGGCTTTCCTACGAGCAGTACTTC.

The chain joins TRBV5-4 to TRBJ1-1; D gene unclear. Per the germline V gene, CDR1 is SGHNT and CDR2 is YYREEE (reference sequence). The CDR3 has 14 residues. Deletions cut 0 bases from V and 1 base from J, with 7 bases between. This CDR3 is CASSLANWNTEAFF. As DNA, the CDR3 is TGTGCCAGCAGCTTGGCCAATTGGAACACTGAAGCTTTCTTT.

This sequence joins TRBV6-5 and TRBJ2-5; D ambiguous. CDR1 is MNHEY and CDR2 is SVGAGI in the germline V gene. The V end lost 2 bases, the J end lost 2 bases, and 9 bases lay between the germline ends. The CDR3 is made up of 14 amino acids. CDR3 in amino acids: CASSYGRLQETQYF. The DNA of the CDR3 is TGTGCCAGCAGTTACGGGCGGTTGCAAGAGACCCAGTACTTC.

This clone is a singleton in its sample. The chain is built from TRBV28 and TRBJ1-4; 9 nucleotides match TRBD1. Trimming took 1 base from V and 7 from J; bases not matched to a gene: 10. The CDR3 is 17 residues long. Germline V gene lookup returns CDR1 MDHEN and CDR2 SYDVKM. The CDR3 bases are TGTGCCAGCAGTTTATTTGATCGGACAGGGGATTCTGAAAAACTGTTTTTT. The encoded protein is CASSLFDRTGDSEKLFF.

The chain recombines TRBV29-1 with TRBJ1-2; 8 bases fit TRBD1. Germline CDR1 and CDR2: SQVTM and ANQGSEA. V was clipped by 7 bases and J by 2 bases; unmatched bases: 15. CDR3 size: 16 residues. CDR3 coding DNA: TGCAGCGCCATTGTGCAGGGGGCAAGAGCCAACTATGGCTACACCTTC. Protein product: CSAIVQGARANYGYTF.

The chain couples TRBV5-6 to TRBJ2-7, with D possibly called TRBD1 or TRBD2 (6 bases each). The CDR3 sequence is 14 residues long. CDR1 and CDR2 from the germline V gene are SGHDT and YYEEEE. Trimming removed 2 bases at V and 2 bases at J, with 11 bases between. For the CDR3, the DNA is TGTGCCAGCAGCTTAGGAGGGACAACCTACGAGCAGTACTTC. This gives the protein CASSLGGTTYEQYF.

V is TRBV7-9 and J is TRBJ1-1; no definite D call. Germline V gives CDR1 SEHNR, CDR2 FQNEAQ (reference sequence). CDR3 length equals 14 residues. V lost 6 bases, J lost 0 bases, and 11 bases lay in between. CDR3: CASSPIGLNTEAFF. DNA for the CDR3: TGTGCCAGCAGTCCCATCGGATTGAACACTGAAGCTTTCTTT.

This clone appeared a single time. The chain is built from TRBV27 and TRBJ2-5; D is ambiguous. The CDR3 length is 13 residues. The V gene lost 5 bases and the J gene lost 2 bases, with 9 bases spanning the gap. The germline gives CDR1 MNHEY, CDR2 SMNVEV (reference sequence). CDR3 residues: CASSGTFQETQYF. In DNA, the CDR3 is TGTGCCAGCAGTGGAACCTTTCAAGAGACCCAGTACTTC.

The chain links TRBV19 to TRBJ2-2; 8 bases agree with TRBD1. The CDR3 is 14 residues long. Germline trimming cut 6 bases from V and 6 bases from J; bases unmatched to any gene: 6. Germline CDR1 reads LNHDA; CDR2 reads SQIVND (reference sequence). The CDR3 spells CASSGQGISGELFF. The CDR3 DNA sequence: TGTGCCAGTAGCGGACAGGGTATTTCCGGGGAGCTGTTTTTT.

This sequence joins TRBV6-4 and TRBJ2-1; TRBD2 might be the D (7 bases). Germline CDR1 is MRHNA and CDR2 is SNTAGT. Trimming took 5 bases from V and 5 from J, leaving 22 bases between them. The CDR3 has 17 amino acids. CDR3: CASSKRAGAFENNEQFF. CDR3 DNA sequence: TGTGCCAGCAGTAAGAGGGCGGGGGCCTTCGAAAACAATGAGCAGTTCTTC.

The chain couples TRBV21-1 to TRBJ2-3; TRBD1, as called in the table, went unchecked against the DNA. TRBV21-1 is designated a pseudogene. This CDR3 is built from 15 residues. In DNA form, the CDR3 reads TGTGCCATAACCGGGACAGGGGGATACACAGATACGCAGTATTTT. This codes for CAITGTGGYTDTQYF.

The V and J genes are TRBV6-5 and TRBJ2-7; D may be TRBD2 (7 bases). Germline CDR1 is MNHEY and CDR2 is SVGAGI. V lost 2 bases and J lost 6, with 14 bases in between. The CDR3 runs to 14 residues. DNA of the CDR3: TGTGCCAGCAGTTACCACCCTAGGGGGGGCGAGCAGTACTTC. Translation: CASSYHPRGGEQYF.

The V gene is TRBV10-3, the J gene TRBJ2-7, with TRBD1 matching over 8 bases. There are 15 residues in the CDR3. J was trimmed by 5 bases and V by 0 bases; bases with no gene match: 6. CDR1 and CDR2 (germline): ENHRY, SYGVKD. This CDR3 is CAISESDRDAHEQYF. The CDR3 DNA reads as TGTGCCATCAGTGAGTCGGACAGGGACGCCCACGAGCAGTACTTC.

The chain joins TRBV5-1 to TRBJ2-7; 7 bases map to TRBD1. The germline CDR1 and CDR2 sequences are SGHRS and YFSETQ. The CDR3 spans 14 residues. V lost 4 bases and J lost 2; bases outside the gene matches: 6. CDR3 sequence reads: CASSVGTDTYEQYF. CDR3 nucleotide sequence: TGCGCCAGCAGCGTCGGGACAGACACCTACGAGCAGTACTTC. Drawing the rest from reference TRBV5-1 and TRBJ2-7, the complete variable domain is KAGVTQTPRYLIKTRGQQVTLSCSPISGHRSVSWYQQTPGQGLQFLFEYFSETQRNKGNFPGRFSGRQFSNSRSEMNVSTLELGDSALYLCASSVGTDTYEQYFGPGTRLTVT.

The rearrangement joins TRBV28 to TRBJ2-5; 13 bases are shared with TRBD2. CDR3 length: 18 amino acids. CDR1 and CDR2 (germline): MDHEN, SYDVKM. The V and J ends lost 3 bases and 5 bases, in that order; junction bases with no gene match: 12. The CDR3 sequence is CASSFDSGLAGAFETQYF. As DNA, the CDR3 is TGTGCCAGCAGTTTTGATTCAGGACTAGCGGGAGCTTTTGAGACCCAGTACTTC. The complete variable domain, with remaining parts taken from reference TRBV28 and TRBJ2-5, reads DVKVTQSSRYLVKRTGEKVFLECVQDMDHENMFWYRQDPGLGLRLIYFSYDVKMKEKGDIPEGYSVSREKKERFSLILESASTNQTSMYLCASSFDSGLAGAFETQYFGPGTRLLVL.

As to this clone: Other DNA sequences in this sample translate to the same CDR3. V is TRBV9 and J is TRBJ2-3; D remains ambiguous. The V end lost 0 bases, the J end lost 5 bases, and 4 bases lay between the germline ends. The CDR3 is 12 amino acids. The V gene's germline CDR1 is SGDLS and CDR2 YYNGEE. The DNA of the CDR3 is TGTGCCAGCAGCGTAGCGGGAGATACGCAGTATTTT. Translated, it gives CASSVAGDTQYF.

V and J are TRBV11-2 and TRBJ2-7; D remains ambiguous. Germline CDR1 is SGHAT and CDR2 is FQNNGV. CDR3 length: 16 residues. V was clipped by 1 base and J by 2 bases, with 15 bases between them. The CDR3, as DNA: TGTGCCAGCAGCTTAGGATCGGGCTACTTAACCTACGAGCAGTACTTC. It codes for CASSLGSGYLTYEQYF.

In this sample, this clone turned up a few times. This sequence joins TRBV7-8 and TRBJ2-7; maybe TRBD2 (6 bases). The V gene's germline CDR1 is SGHVS and CDR2 FQNEAQ. Trimming took off 5 bases at V and 0 bases at J, with 11 bases between the two ends. This CDR3 has 14 residues. The CDR3 loop reads CASSRVGGSYEQYF. CDR3 sequence (DNA): TGTGCCAGCAGCCGGGTGGGGGGCTCCTACGAGCAGTACTTC.

Concerning this clone itself: The sample carries other DNA sequences with the same CDR3. The V and J genes are TRBV27 and TRBJ2-6; D gene unclear. V lost 3 bases, J lost 4 bases, and 4 bases lay in between. The CDR3 sequence is 13 residues long. The germline CDR1 and CDR2 sequences are MNHEY and SMNVEV (reference sequence). The CDR3 protein is CASSFSGANVLTF. CDR3 nucleotide sequence: TGTGCCAGCAGTTTCAGCGGGGCCAACGTCCTGACTTTC.

This chain uses TRBV5-6 with TRBJ1-5, with 7 bases that match TRBD1. The CDR3 runs to 13 residues. In germline, CDR1 is SGHDT, CDR2 YYEEEE. V gave up 4 bases and J gave up 6 bases; unmatched junction bases: 4. The CDR3 DNA is TGTGCCAGCAGCCACAGGGGTGGTCAGCCCCAGCATTTT. The encoded protein is CASSHRGGQPQHF. Drawing the rest from reference TRBV5-6 and TRBJ1-5, the complete variable domain is DAGVTQSPTHLIKTRGQQVTLRCSPKSGHDTVSWYQQALGQGPQFIFQYYEEEERQRGNFPDRFSGHQFPNYSSELNVNALLLGDSALYLCASSHRGGQPQHFGDGTRLSIL.

The table lists this clone with a count of one. The gene calls are TRBV4-2 and TRBJ2-1; D gene ambiguous. Trimming stripped 0 bases from V and 5 bases from J, with 11 bases between. This CDR3 region has 15 residues. From germline, CDR1 is LGHNA and CDR2 YNFKEQ. CDR3 amino acids: CASSQENWVDNEQFF. The CDR3 region has the DNA TGTGCCAGCAGCCAAGAGAATTGGGTAGACAATGAGCAGTTCTTC.

The J gene is TRBJ2-1, the V gene TRBV12-5, with D perhaps matching TRBD2 (6 bases). The V gene's germline CDR1 is LGHNT and CDR2 FRNRAP. V was pared by 1 base and J by 2 bases, with 12 bases between. The CDR3 is made up of 16 amino acids. CDR3 nucleotides: TGTGCTAGTGGTTTGGCAGACGGGGGAACCTACAATGAGCAGTTCTTC. Encoded protein: CASGLADGGTYNEQFF.

The rearrangement links TRBV19 to TRBJ1-1; D is unclear. Germline lookup yields CDR1 LNHDA and CDR2 SQIVND (reference sequence). Trimming cost V 7 bases and J 3 bases, with 6 bases left between them. This CDR3 is built from 11 residues. CDR3 DNA sequence: TGTGCCAGTATAGGCGACACTGAAGCTTTCTTT. It codes for CASIGDTEAFF.

The CDR3 DNA sequence: TGTGCCAGCAGCCTATGGGGCGGGGGAAGGGGCACAGATACGCAGTATTTT. This translates into CASSLWGGGRGTDTQYF. V usage is TRBV9 and J usage is TRBJ2-3, with TRBD2 matching over 7 bases. V was clipped by 4 bases and J by 1 base; unmatched bases: 12. The CDR3 contains 17 residues. Germline values: CDR1 SGDLS, CDR2 YYNGEE. Using reference TRBV9 and TRBJ2-3 for the parts outside the CDR3, the full variable domain is DSGVTQTPKHLITATGQRVTLRCSPRSGDLSVYWYQQSLDQGLQFLIQYYNGEERAKGNILERFSAQQFPDLHSELNLSSLELGDSALYFCASSLWGGGRGTDTQYFGPGTRLTVL.

The chain employs TRBV2 and TRBJ2-7, with 7 bases aligning to TRBD2. The germline gives CDR1 SNHLY, CDR2 FYNNEI. V shed 6 bases and J 2 bases; nucleotides not matched to a gene: 4. This CDR3 is 13 amino acids long. Here the CDR3 reads CASRASGPYEQYF. In DNA, the CDR3 is TGTGCCAGCAGAGCTAGCGGTCCCTACGAGCAGTACTTC.